This TCR beta chain was observed in a study of neoadjuvant anti-PD-1 for oral cavity cancer. Study-level background: Around day 43, patients without progression received a fourth nivolumab dose before surgery.

Study-level findings and limits: Each response group had just a few patients in TCR analyses.

Specified time point: after neoadjuvant nivolumab, at surgical resection. To note about this clone: As yet, its antigen is unknown.

PBMC libraries mostly used 450 to 600 ng of input genomic DNA, with six replicates per sample. Assay used: immunoSEQ multiplex PCR; TCRdb lists only in-frame clones, some missing. Of over 60,000 clones in the sample, 86% were seen once. Trimming removed 6 bases at V and 0 bases at J, with 13 bases between. Looked up from germline, CDR1 is SGHRS and CDR2 is YFSETQ. The CDR3 is 14 residues long. The TCR sequence derives from a person between 40 and 80 years old with oral cavity squamous cell carcinoma. The sequences come from PBMCs, collected after nivolumab (anti-PD-1) treatment. This chain links TRBV5-1 with TRBJ2-7; weak D call: TRBD1 (6 bases). CDR3: CASTPGGSSYEQYF. In nucleotides, the CDR3 is TGCGCCAGCACCCCTGGGGGCAGCTCCTACGAGCAGTACTTC.